One TCR beta chain is described in this entry. Its antigen is not identified. Different DNA sequences within this sample yield the same CDR3. This sample is drawn from a study of cytomegalovirus exposure and HLA in healthy donors. The CDR3 has 15 amino acids. V dropped 2 bases and J dropped 2 bases, with 10 bases sitting between them. The germline V gene has CDR1 SGHNT and CDR2 YYREEE (reference sequence). Researchers ran the PCR with 60 Vbeta and 13 Jbeta primers. The method was immunoSEQ multiplex PCR; TCRdb's version includes in-frame clones alone and lacks a portion of them. The profile shows under 200,000 clones, about 12% of them singletons. Whole-study results and caveats: Associated with HLA alleles at 0.05 false discovery rate in a later analysis were about 17,000 TCR beta sequences. TRBV6-2, TRBV6-3 and other indistinguishable V segments were excluded. The authors later linked a missense DCLRE1C variant to TCR beta V- and J-gene trimming. Some TCR beta chains (164 of them) were listed as cytomegalovirus-associated.

This receptor was obtained from a man aged 50-59 years in good health and CMV-seropositive. The chain couples TRBV5-4 to TRBJ2-2; D is perhaps TRBD2 (5 bases). Sequencing was performed on PBMCs. CDR3 coding DNA: TGTGCCAGCAGCTTAGGCGGGCTTAACACCGGGGAGCTGTTTTTT. Its translation is CASSLGGLNTGELFF.